These 12 T cell receptor beta chains originate from one sample sequenced in a study of cytomegalovirus exposure and HLA in healthy donors. The PCR had 60 Vbeta and 13 Jbeta primers. Method: immunoSEQ multiplex PCR; TCRdb's copy keeps in-frame clones and lacks some. The table includes some 130,000 clones, around three quarters detected once. Sequenced input: PBMCs. These receptors all stem from a middle-aged man in good health and CMV-seronegative.

With regard to this clone: At the DNA level, this CDR3 is encoded by other sequences in the same sample as well. The V gene is TRBV6-5, the J gene TRBJ2-7; 8 bases fit TRBD1. CDR3 length equals 15 residues. Looked up from germline, CDR1 is MNHEY and CDR2 is SVGAGI. J gave up 3 bases and V 0 bases, and 4 bases lay outside the gene matches. CDR3 bases: TGTGCCAGCAGTTACTCAGGAACAGGGGGCTACGAGCAGTACTTC. Encoded protein: CASSYSGTGGYEQYF.

Turning to this clone: Its ends do not fully match the called genes, so a read error is possible. V and J are TRBV29-1 and TRBJ1-2; D uncertain. The V gene's germline CDR1 is SQVTM and CDR2 ANQGSEA. The CDR3 length is 12 residues. The CDR3 DNA follows: TGCAGCCTCTGGACGGGGAACTATGGCCACACCTTC. Its translation is CSLWTGNYGHTF. The variable domain in full, with the rest retrieved from reference TRBV29-1 and TRBJ1-2, is SAVISQKPSRDICQRGTSLTIQCQVDSQVTMMFWYRQQPGQSLTLIATANQGSEATYESGFVIDKFPISRPNLTFSTLTVSNMSPEDSSIYLCSLWTGNYGHTFGSGTRLTVV.

The V and J genes are TRBV19 and TRBJ1-1; D call uncertain. Germline V lookup: CDR1 LNHDA, CDR2 SQIVND (reference sequence). The CDR3 totals 13 residues. Trimming removed 8 bases at V and 3 bases at J, with 13 bases between. CDR3 sequence: CASSRPRDTEAFF. CDR3 nucleotide sequence: TGTGCCAGTTCACGACCGAGGGACACTGAAGCTTTCTTT.

The rearrangement uses TRBV28 and TRBJ1-1; D might be TRBD1 (5 bases). Trimming shortened V by 3 bases and J by 0 bases, and 11 bases separated the two germline ends. The CDR3 length is 15 residues. The V gene's germline CDR1 is MDHEN and CDR2 SYDVKM. CDR3 region: CASSFQTRVNTEAFF. In DNA form, the CDR3 reads TGTGCCAGCAGTTTCCAAACCAGGGTGAACACTGAAGCTTTCTTT.

The chain combines TRBV7-9 with TRBJ1-2; D ambiguous. The V end was cut by 4 bases, the J end by 2 bases, with 17 bases between. The CDR3 covers 16 residues. CDR1 is SEHNR, CDR2 FQNEAQ, per germline (reference sequence). The CDR3, as DNA: TGTGCCAGCAGCTCTAGTTCCGGATTCCGCAACTATGGCTACACCTTC. This codes for CASSSSSGFRNYGYTF. Full variable domain (missing parts from reference TRBV7-9 and TRBJ1-2): DTGVSQNPRHKITKRGQNVTFRCDPISEHNRLYWYRQTLGQGPEFLTYFQNEAQLEKSRLLSDRFSAERPKGSFSTLEIQRTEQGDSAMYLCASSSSSGFRNYGYTFGSGTRLTVV.

This chain connects TRBV5-4 to TRBJ2-3, with 12 bases that match TRBD2. Per germline, CDR1 SGHNT and CDR2 YYREEE (reference sequence). V lost 0 bases to trimming and J lost 1 base; unmatched junction nucleotides: 6. There are 18 residues in the CDR3. CDR3 sequence: CASSLVPTSGGRTDTQYF. The CDR3 nucleotides read TGTGCCAGCAGCTTGGTCCCCACTAGCGGGGGGCGCACAGATACGCAGTATTTT.

The rearrangement uses TRBV2 and TRBJ1-4; D is perhaps TRBD1 (5 bases). CDR1 is SNHLY and CDR2 is FYNNEI in the germline V gene. Trimming took off 6 bases at V and 5 bases at J, with 16 bases between the two ends. The CDR3 totals 15 residues. The CDR3 nucleotides read TGTGCCAGCAGCCTCCAGGGACTGAAGAATGAAAAACTGTTTTTT. It specifies CASSLQGLKNEKLFF.

This clone was counted between two and nine times. The chain carries TRBV6-1 and TRBJ1-1, with 8 bases aligning to TRBD1. J lost 4 bases, V lost 3 bases, and 1 base had no gene match. The CDR3 has 13 residues. Germline V CDR1 and CDR2: MNHNS, SASEGT. CDR3 nucleotide sequence: TGTGCCAGCAGTGACGGACAGGGCACTGAAGCTTTCTTT. Encoded protein: CASSDGQGTEAFF.

The chain combines TRBV5-4 with TRBJ2-7; 7 bases match TRBD1. The junction had 4 bases not matched to a gene; V was cut back by 4 bases and J by 3 bases. The germline CDR1 and CDR2 sequences are SGHNT and YYREEE (reference sequence). The CDR3 runs 13 residues. The CDR3 DNA follows: TGTGCCAGCAGCGTGGACAGGATCTACGAGCAGTACTTC. Protein product: CASSVDRIYEQYF.

The chain is built from TRBV6-1 and TRBJ1-2, with D possibly TRBD1 on 6 matching bases. Germline CDR1 is MNHNS and CDR2 is SASEGT. V lost 5 bases and J 3 bases, leaving 13 bases between the germline ends. The CDR3 is 14 amino acids. CDR3 sequence (DNA): TGTGCCAGCAGTTTACAGGGAGTCGACTATGGCTACACCTTC. Translating it yields CASSLQGVDYGYTF.

This clone was seen a handful of times. This chain connects TRBV5-1 to TRBJ1-2; D is possibly TRBD1 (6 bases). The CDR3 is 15 amino acids. The germline V and J ends were trimmed by 2 bases and 6 bases, with 17 bases remaining between them. CDR1 and CDR2 (germline): SGHRS, YFSETQ. This CDR3 reads CASSLPSGDFDGYTF. DNA of the CDR3: TGCGCCAGCAGCTTACCTTCAGGGGATTTTGATGGCTACACCTTC.

The gene calls are TRBV6-6 and TRBJ1-1, with TRBD1 as a possible D gene (5 bases). Germline V lookup: CDR1 MNHNY, CDR2 SVGAGI (reference sequence). This CDR3 has 16 residues. Trimming removed 4 bases at V and 2 bases at J, with 17 bases between. CDR3 in amino acids: CASSSTAFPPNTEAFF. The DNA of the CDR3 is TGTGCCAGCAGTTCGACAGCGTTTCCTCCTAACACTGAAGCTTTCTTT.